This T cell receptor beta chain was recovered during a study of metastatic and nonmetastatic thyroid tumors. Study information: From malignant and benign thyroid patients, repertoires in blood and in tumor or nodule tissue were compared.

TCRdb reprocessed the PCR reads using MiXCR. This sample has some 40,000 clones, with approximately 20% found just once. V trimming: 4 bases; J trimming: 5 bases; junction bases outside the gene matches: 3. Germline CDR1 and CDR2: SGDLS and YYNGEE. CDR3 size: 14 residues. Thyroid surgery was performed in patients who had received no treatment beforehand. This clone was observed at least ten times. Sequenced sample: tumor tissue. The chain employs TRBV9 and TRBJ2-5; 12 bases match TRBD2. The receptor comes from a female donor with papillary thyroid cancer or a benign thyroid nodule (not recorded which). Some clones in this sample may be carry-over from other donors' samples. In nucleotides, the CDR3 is TGTGCCAGCAGCCTAGCGGGAGGGGGGGAGACCCAGTACTTC. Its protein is CASSLAGGGETQYF.